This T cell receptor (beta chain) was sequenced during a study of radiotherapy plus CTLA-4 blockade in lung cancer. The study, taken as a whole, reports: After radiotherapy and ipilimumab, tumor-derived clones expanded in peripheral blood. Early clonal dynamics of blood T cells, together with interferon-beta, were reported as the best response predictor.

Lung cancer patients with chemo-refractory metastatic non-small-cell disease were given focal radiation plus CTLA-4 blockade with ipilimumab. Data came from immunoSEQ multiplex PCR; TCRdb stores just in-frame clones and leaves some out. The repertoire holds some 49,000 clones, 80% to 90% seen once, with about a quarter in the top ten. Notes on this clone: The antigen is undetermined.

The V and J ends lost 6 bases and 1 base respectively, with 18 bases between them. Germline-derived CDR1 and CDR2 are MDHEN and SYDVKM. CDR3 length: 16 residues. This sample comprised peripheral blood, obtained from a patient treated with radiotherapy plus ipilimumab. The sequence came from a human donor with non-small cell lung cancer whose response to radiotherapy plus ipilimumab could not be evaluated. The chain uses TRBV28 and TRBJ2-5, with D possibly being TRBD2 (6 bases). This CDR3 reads CASSKISGGVQETQYF. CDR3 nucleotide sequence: TGTGCCAGCAGCAAAATTAGCGGAGGGGTCCAAGAGACCCAGTACTTC. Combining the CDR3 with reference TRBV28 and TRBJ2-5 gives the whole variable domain DVKVTQSSRYLVKRTGEKVFLECVQDMDHENMFWYRQDPGLGLRLIYFSYDVKMKEKGDIPEGYSVSREKKERFSLILESASTNQTSMYLCASSKISGGVQETQYFGPGTRLLVL.